A selection of T cell receptor beta chains follows, all from one sample in a study of T-cell memory formation after mild COVID-19. MiXCR, applied by TCRdb to the 5' RACE reads, yields one record per CDR3 protein. The top ten clones hold roughly 7.7% of a sample with 580,000 or so distinct CDR3 sequences, approximately 15% of them seen once. The sequenced sample was PBMCs or a T cell subset sorted from them (not recorded which). Receptors originate from an adult woman who had mild COVID-19 (a few samples of this study predate the infection). Cell type and time point are not known. Both conserved end residues are part of each CDR3. The size field is filled for only some rows; it gives once, few, many or a size class.

abundance	v_gene	j_gene	CDR3aa
NA	TRBV27	TRBJ2-1	CASSPATGRGDNEQFF
many	TRBV7-2	TRBJ2-4	CASSLDSAKNIQYF
NA	TRBV9	TRBJ2-7	CASSVGTTPYEQYF
few	TRBV6-5	TRBJ2-3	CASSYGVDTQYF
NA	TRBV5-1	TRBJ1-1	CASSLSPLQNTEAFF
few	TRBV20-1	TRBJ1-5	CSAPDLGPGPQHF
NA	TRBV2	TRBJ2-3	CASSDGRDDTQYF
NA	TRBV7-6	TRBJ1-2	CASSLAGWDSGYTF
once	TRBV5-1	TRBJ2-1	CASSVTGTSYNEQFF
few	TRBV21-1	TRBJ2-3	CASSITLSTDTQYF
few	TRBV5-4	TRBJ1-1	CASSLDVSEAFF
few	TRBV27	TRBJ1-1	CATRRDRGSTEAFF
NA	TRBV7-2	TRBJ2-1	CASSRGHPYNEQFF
NA	TRBV5-5	TRBJ1-1	CASSFDPGQTNTEAFF
few	TRBV18	TRBJ1-1	CASSERQGENTEAFF
NA	TRBV20-1	TRBJ1-3	CSATDRRDTIYF
few	TRBV12-3/TRBV12-4	TRBJ1-2	CASSRTGESYGYTF
few	TRBV12-3/TRBV12-4	TRBJ1-3	CATAPGQGTGNTIYF
NA	TRBV11-3	TRBJ2-2	CASSSYSGGATGELFF
NA	TRBV7-9	TRBJ2-5	CASSLDGTKKETQYF
few	TRBV12-3/TRBV12-4	TRBJ2-7	CASSPGLLGHFYEQYF
many	TRBV6-2/TRBV6-3	TRBJ2-7	CASSLGNYEQYF
NA	TRBV5-1	TRBJ2-3	CASKGLAVTDTQYF
NA	TRBV24-1	TRBJ2-1	CATSDSPSGRSVYNEQFF
many	TRBV12-3/TRBV12-4	TRBJ1-2	CASSLRDREVGYTF
NA	TRBV24-1	TRBJ2-1	CATSGFGTDTYNEQFF
few	TRBV25-1	TRBJ1-6	CASSEWWDSPLHF
NA	TRBV7-9	TRBJ2-7	CAFGTSEAYEQYF
NA	TRBV19	TRBJ1-1	CASSPMAGTANTEAFF
NA	TRBV20-1	TRBJ2-3	CSASLRANTITDTQYF
few	TRBV5-6	TRBJ1-3	CASSLGRVGNTIYF
many	TRBV4-1	TRBJ2-7	CASSQAGQSYEQYF
NA	TRBV9	TRBJ2-3	CASSEGDPPSWTDTQYF
many	TRBV5-1	TRBJ1-4	CASSLGTGGEKLFF
many	TRBV7-8	TRBJ2-1	CASSLRGDNHEQFF
many	TRBV5-1	TRBJ2-4	CASSLDLMKDIQYF
NA	TRBV10-3	TRBJ2-1	CAISVSSGSWNEQFF
NA	TRBV6-2/TRBV6-3	TRBJ2-7	CAGSDSPYEQYF
few	TRBV7-3	TRBJ1-1	CASSIGWDTEAFF
NA	TRBV12-3/TRBV12-4	TRBJ1-1	CASSFAPSTEAFF
NA	TRBV6-6	TRBJ2-1	CASSYEAGGDNEQFF
few	TRBV29-1	TRBJ1-1	CSVGTGATEAFF
NA	TRBV20-1	TRBJ2-3	CSARDYDSMSFPTDTQYF
few	TRBV20-1	TRBJ2-1	CSARDASEHNEQFF
few	TRBV27	TRBJ1-6	CASSKSTTGYSPLHF
few	TRBV7-8	TRBJ2-7	CASSLFRDRGLEQYF
few	TRBV7-2	TRBJ2-7	CASSFGLAGTIYEQYF
few	TRBV20-1	TRBJ2-1	CSARDPMTSGRAVEQFF
many	TRBV5-1	TRBJ2-2	CASSLLNVETVRAGELFF
once	TRBV20-1	TRBJ1-5	CSARDSGTGVQPQHF
NA	TRBV19	TRBJ1-2	CATLQGADYGYTF
NA	TRBV20-1	TRBJ2-7	CSARGRLSYEQYF
few	TRBV7-9	TRBJ2-7	CASSLAGEVYQQYF
NA	TRBV7-9	TRBJ2-7	CASSAWGESYEQYF
few	TRBV28	TRBJ2-7	CASTVPGLTYEQYF
NA	TRBV11-3	TRBJ2-1	CASSRGAMAYNEQFF
few	TRBV5-1	TRBJ2-1	CASSLAGTGVINEQFF
few	TRBV6-5	TRBJ2-1	CASSYSLAGGYYNEQFF
many	TRBV5-1	TRBJ2-7	CASSLAGRTYEQYF